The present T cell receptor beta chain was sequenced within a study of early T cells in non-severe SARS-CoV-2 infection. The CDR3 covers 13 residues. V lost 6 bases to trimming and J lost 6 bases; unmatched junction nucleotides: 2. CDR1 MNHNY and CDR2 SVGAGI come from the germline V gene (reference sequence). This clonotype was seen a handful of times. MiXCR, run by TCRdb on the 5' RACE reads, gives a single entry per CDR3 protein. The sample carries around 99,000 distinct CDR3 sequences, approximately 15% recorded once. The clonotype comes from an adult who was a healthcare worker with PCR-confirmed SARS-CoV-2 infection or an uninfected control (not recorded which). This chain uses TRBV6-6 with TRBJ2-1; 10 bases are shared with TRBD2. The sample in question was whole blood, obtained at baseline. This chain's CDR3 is CASRVAGGNEQFF. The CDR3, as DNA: TGTGCCAGCAGGGTAGCGGGAGGCAATGAGCAGTTCTTC.